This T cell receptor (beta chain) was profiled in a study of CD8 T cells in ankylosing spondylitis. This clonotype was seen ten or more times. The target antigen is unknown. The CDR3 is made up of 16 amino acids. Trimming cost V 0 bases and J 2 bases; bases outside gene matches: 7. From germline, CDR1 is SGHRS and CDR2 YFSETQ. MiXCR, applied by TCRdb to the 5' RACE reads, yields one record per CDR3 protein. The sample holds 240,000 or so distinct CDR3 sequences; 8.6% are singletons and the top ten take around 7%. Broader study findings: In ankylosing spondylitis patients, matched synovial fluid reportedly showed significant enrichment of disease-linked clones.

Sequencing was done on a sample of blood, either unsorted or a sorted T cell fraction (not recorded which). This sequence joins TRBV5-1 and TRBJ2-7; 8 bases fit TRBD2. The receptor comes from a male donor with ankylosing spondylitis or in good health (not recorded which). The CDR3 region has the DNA TGCGCCAGCAGCTTGGGGGCTAGCGGGCGGACCTACGAGCAGTACTTC. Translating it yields CASSLGASGRTYEQYF. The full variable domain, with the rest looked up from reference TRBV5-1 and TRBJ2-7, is KAGVTQTPRYLIKTRGQQVTLSCSPISGHRSVSWYQQTPGQGLQFLFEYFSETQRNKGNFPGRFSGRQFSNSRSEMNVSTLELGDSALYLCASSLGASGRTYEQYFGPGTRLTVT.